The clone carrying this T cell receptor beta chain occurred a few times. Its matching antigen is unknown. The data were obtained in a study of CD8 T cells in ankylosing spondylitis. Germline V gene sequence: CDR1 DFQATT, CDR2 SNEGSKA (reference sequence). V shed 1 base and J 5 bases; nucleotides not matched to a gene: 7. There are 15 residues in the CDR3. TCRdb re-called the 5' RACE reads with MiXCR, one entry per CDR3 protein. The data contain some 240,000 distinct CDR3 sequences, 20% to 30% of them singletons. Study-level findings and limits: Clones tied to disease were said to be significantly enriched in matched ankylosing spondylitis synovial fluid.

The specimen sequenced was blood, either unsorted or a sorted T cell fraction (not recorded which). The origin of this receptor is a male donor with ankylosing spondylitis or in good health (not recorded which). The rearrangement joins TRBV20-1 to TRBJ2-5, with 10 bases lining up with TRBD2. CDR3: CSARVPSGGQETQYF. Here the CDR3 DNA reads TGCAGTGCTAGAGTCCCTAGCGGGGGCCAGGAGACCCAGTACTTC.